The next 20 T cell receptor beta chains were all read from a single sample in a study of blood T cell repertoires in COVID-19. Assay: immunoSEQ multiplex PCR; the TCRdb copy retains only in-frame clones and omits some. This table holds more than 85,000 clones, around 78% found once. The sequencing sample was made of peripheral blood. These receptors originate from a woman aged 60 to 75 with acute or convalescent COVID-19.

This clone occurred once. The J gene is TRBJ2-1, the V gene TRBV7-9, with 8 bases identical to TRBD1. Unmatched junction bases numbered 9, after V lost 3 bases and J lost 8 bases. Germline loops: CDR1 SEHNR, CDR2 FQNEAQ (reference sequence). This CDR3 region has 15 residues. The CDR3 sequence is CASSFGTGSPDEQFF. The CDR3 DNA follows: TGTGCCAGCAGCTTCGGGACAGGTTCTCCCGATGAGCAGTTCTTC.

The V gene is TRBV11-2, the J gene TRBJ2-2; D uncertain. From germline, CDR1 is SGHAT and CDR2 FQNNGV. Trimming pared 2 bases from V and 4 bases from J, leaving 2 bases between. This CDR3 region has 12 residues. CDR3 amino acids: CASSLRTGELFF. In nucleotides, the CDR3 is TGTGCCAGCAGCTTACGCACCGGGGAGCTGTTTTTT.

This clone appeared a single time. At one end, the junction sequence differs from germline, possibly due to a read error. The CDR3 protein is CASTLSGGAYNEQFF. In DNA form, the CDR3 reads TGCGCCAGCACCTTGAGCGGGGGGGCTTACAATGAGCAGTTCTTC. The rearrangement joins TRBV5-1 to TRBJ2-1, with 10 bases lining up with TRBD2. The CDR3 has 15 amino acids. Germline CDR1 SGHRS, CDR2 YFSETQ.

The J gene is TRBJ2-5, the V gene TRBV11-2; no reliable D call. With 0 bases removed from V and 5 bases from J, the gap between germline ends came to 10 bases. CDR1 and CDR2 (germline): SGHAT, FQNNGV. This CDR3 is 14 amino acids long. For the CDR3, the DNA is TGTGCCAGCAGCTTAGATAACTTCGAGGAGACCCAGTACTTC. This sequence encodes CASSLDNFEETQYF.

The chain recombines TRBV15 with TRBJ2-3; TRBD2 agrees at 9 bases. Germline loops: CDR1 LNHNV, CDR2 YYDKDF (reference sequence). With 0 bases clipped from V and 5 bases from J, the junction kept 6 bases outside the gene matches. The CDR3 extends over 16 amino acids. This CDR3 reads CATSRDWREGVDTQYF. The CDR3 DNA reads TGTGCCACCAGCAGAGATTGGCGGGAGGGCGTAGATACGCAGTATTTT.

This clone was observed a few times. V is TRBV6-2 or TRBV6-3 and J is TRBJ2-2; D gene unclear. Germline CDR1 and CDR2: MNHEY and SVGEGT. V lost 4 bases, J lost 1 base, and 13 bases lay in between. This CDR3 is 16 amino acids long. CDR3 amino acids: CASSSISRMNTGELFF. The CDR3 nucleotides read TGTGCCAGCAGTTCTATATCGAGAATGAACACCGGGGAGCTGTTTTTT.

The chain links TRBV28 to TRBJ2-3, with D uncertain. This CDR3 has 12 residues. V shed 3 bases and J shed 11 bases, with 12 bases lying between them. The germline V gene has CDR1 MDHEN and CDR2 SYDVKM. CDR3 loop: CASSLPQFGQYF. CDR3 DNA sequence: TGTGCCAGCAGTTTGCCCCAATTCGGGCAGTATTTT.

The chain has TRBV7-3 and TRBJ1-1, with 7 bases aligning to TRBD1. This CDR3 is 14 amino acids long. The V gene's germline CDR1 is SGHTA and CDR2 FQGTGA. The ends lost 5 bases at V and 6 bases at J; junction bases unmatched: 9. The CDR3, as DNA: TGTGCCAGCAGCAGGGGACAGCGGGGGGCTGAAGCTTTCTTT. It encodes CASSRGQRGAEAFF. Combining the CDR3 with reference TRBV7-3 and TRBJ1-1 gives the whole variable domain GAGVSQTPSNKVTEKGKYVELRCDPISGHTALYWYRQSLGQGPEFLIYFQGTGAADDSGLPNDRFFAVRPEGSVSTLKIQRTERGDSAVYLCASSRGQRGAEAFFGQGTRLTVV.

The chain carries TRBV6-2 or TRBV6-3 and TRBJ1-5; the D is unclear. V lost 6 bases, J lost 9 bases, and 21 bases lay in between. The CDR3 runs to 15 residues. Germline V CDR1 and CDR2: MNHEY, SVGEGT. For the CDR3, the DNA is TGTGCCAGCAGATACCCGGGCAGAGCGGAAGCGCCCCAGCATTTT. Protein product: CASRYPGRAEAPQHF.

This rearrangement joins TRBV9 to TRBJ2-5; D is unresolved. V lost 5 bases and J 5 bases, leaving 16 bases between the germline ends. Per germline, CDR1 SGDLS and CDR2 YYNGEE. This CDR3 contains 14 residues. The CDR3 here is CASSEFPEMETQYF. The DNA of the CDR3 is TGTGCCAGCAGTGAGTTTCCCGAAATGGAGACCCAGTACTTC. Combining the CDR3 with reference TRBV9 and TRBJ2-5 gives the whole variable domain DSGVTQTPKHLITATGQRVTLRCSPRSGDLSVYWYQQSLDQGLQFLIQYYNGEERAKGNILERFSAQQFPDLHSELNLSSLELGDSALYFCASSEFPEMETQYFGPGTRLLVL.

This chain uses TRBV9 with TRBJ2-2; 8 bases align to TRBD2. The V gene's germline CDR1 is SGDLS and CDR2 YYNGEE. V shed 6 bases, J shed 4 bases, and the junction held 5 bases outside the gene matches. This CDR3 spans 14 amino acids. The CDR3 DNA follows: TGTGCCAGCAAGGGACTAGGGAGCACCGGGGAGCTGTTTTTT. Translating gives CASKGLGSTGELFF.

The J gene is TRBJ1-5, the V gene TRBV19, with TRBD1 matching 7 bases. The length of the CDR3 is 15 residues. From germline, CDR1 is LNHDA and CDR2 SQIVND (reference sequence). V was pared by 9 bases and J by 5 bases, with 13 bases of the junction left unmatched. The CDR3 is CASSPLEGAYQPQHF. CDR3 sequence (DNA): TGTGCCAGCAGCCCCCTGGAGGGGGCTTATCAGCCCCAGCATTTT.

This chain connects TRBV12-5 to TRBJ2-7; weak D call: TRBD1 (5 bases). V lost 7 bases and J lost 2, with 12 bases in between. The germline V gene encodes CDR1 LGHNT and CDR2 FRNRAP. The CDR3 has 13 residues. The CDR3 spells CASAQGRAYEQYF. CDR3 DNA: TGTGCTAGTGCCCAGGGCCGGGCCTACGAGCAGTACTTC.

The chain uses TRBV5-1 and TRBJ2-3; 14 bases align to TRBD2. The trim removed 0 bases at V and 1 base at J, leaving 1 base unmatched. This CDR3 region has 17 residues. Germline CDR1 reads SGHRS; CDR2 reads YFSETQ. CDR3 coding DNA: TGCGCCAGCAGCTTGGAGGGACTAGCGGGAGGCACAGATACGCAGTATTTT. Translated, it gives CASSLEGLAGGTDTQYF.

The rearrangement uses TRBV6-6 and TRBJ2-2; no reliable D call. V lost 1 base to trimming and J lost 3 bases, with 9 bases between them. The CDR3 covers 15 residues. Looked up from germline, CDR1 is MNHNY and CDR2 is SVGAGI (reference sequence). The CDR3 here is CASSYLGRDTGELFF. The CDR3 DNA reads TGTGCCAGCAGTTACTTAGGTCGGGACACCGGGGAGCTGTTTTTT.

The chain recombines TRBV28 with TRBJ2-1, with TRBD2 identical over 7 bases. V lost 7 bases to trimming and J lost 12 bases; unmatched junction nucleotides: 15. The CDR3 has 14 amino acids. Germline V gene data show CDR1 as MDHEN and CDR2 as SYDVKM. The CDR3 sequence is CASTAPSQGLRQFF. In DNA form, the CDR3 reads TGTGCCAGCACCGCCCCCAGCCAGGGACTAAGGCAGTTCTTC.

The chain joins TRBV29-1 to TRBJ2-3, with 11 bases identical to TRBD2. The CDR3 spans 15 residues. The trim removed 6 bases at V and 2 bases at J, leaving 7 bases unmatched. CDR1 and CDR2 from the germline V gene are SQVTM and ANQGSEA. The CDR3 region has the DNA TGCAGCGTGTTATTAGCGGGGGGGTTCACAGATACGCAGTATTTT. Its translation: CSVLLAGGFTDTQYF.

This clone was recorded only once. J is TRBJ1-6 and V is TRBV15; 8 nucleotides match TRBD1. Germline assignment: CDR1 LNHNV and CDR2 YYDKDF (reference sequence). The CDR3 covers 15 residues. The trim removed 0 bases at V and 10 bases at J, leaving 5 bases unmatched. DNA of the CDR3: TGTGCCACCAGCAGAGACAGGGGGCCGGGGTCACCCCTCCACTTT. Amino acids: CATSRDRGPGSPLHF.

V gene TRBV6-2 or TRBV6-3 combines with J gene TRBJ2-7; TRBD2 matches at 15 bases. The CDR3 extends over 15 amino acids. With 1 base clipped from V and 7 bases from J, the junction kept 2 bases outside the gene matches. The V gene's germline CDR1 is MNHEY and CDR2 SVGEGT. The CDR3 region has the DNA TGTGCCAGCAGTTACTACGGGACTAGCGGGAGGGAGCAGTACTTC. The encoded protein is CASSYYGTSGREQYF.

V is TRBV5-1 and J is TRBJ2-2, with 8 bases aligning to TRBD2. Germline CDR1 and CDR2: SGHRS and YFSETQ. The CDR3 totals 14 residues. V shed 2 bases, J shed 3 bases, and the junction held 0 bases outside the gene matches. In DNA, the CDR3 is TGCGCCAGCAGCTTCGGGGGGGACACCGGGGAGCTGTTTTTT. Its protein product is CASSFGGDTGELFF.